This TCR beta chain was sequenced during a study of T-cell memory formation after mild COVID-19. CDR3 length: 18 amino acids. Trimming removed 5 bases from V and 4 bases from J; junction bases left unmatched: 14. This clonotype occurred many times. TCRdb redid the calling of the 5' RACE reads with MiXCR, one entry per CDR3 protein. The repertoire holds around 200,000 distinct CDR3 sequences, with over 9.5% as singletons. Material: PBMCs or a T cell subset sorted from them (not recorded which). The TCR was taken from a man aged 18 to 35 who had mild COVID-19 (a few samples of this study predate the infection). Cell type and time point are not known. The J gene is TRBJ2-1, the V gene TRBV12-3 or TRBV12-4; 10 bases fit TRBD2. CDR3 sequence (DNA): TGTGCCAGCAGTCCCACACTAGCGGGGAGAATCAGATACAATGAGCAGTTCTTC. The encoded protein is CASSPTLAGRIRYNEQFF.